What follows describes a single TCR beta chain. Adult donors, all healthy and HIV-negative, had no recent acute infections or vaccinations. Sequencing used immunoSEQ multiplex PCR; TCRdb keeps in-frame clones, though not all of them. This sample has a few hundred thousand clones, with almost 97% found just once. This entry comes from a study of shared clonotypes between healthy human individuals. Germline assignment: CDR1 MGHRA and CDR2 YSYEKL. Losses at the gene ends were 0 bases for V and 5 bases for J; bases not matched to a gene: 6. This CDR3 is built from 16 residues. The chain carries TRBV4-1 and TRBJ2-2; 7 bases are a match to TRBD2. The sample comprised naive CD4+ T cells sorted from blood. Subset indicated: CD45RA+ positively selected. The clonotype was recovered from a woman younger than 45 in good health. CDR3 sequence (DNA): TGCGCCAGCAGCCAAGATCCCCTAGCGGTGACCGGGGAGCTGTTTTTT. Its translation: CASSQDPLAVTGELFF.